This is a list of T cell receptor beta chains from one sample in a study of OX40 agonist ivuxolimab in advanced cancers. Using immunoSEQ multiplex PCR, the repertoire was profiled, and TCRdb retains in-frame clones only, with some absent. The data hold 35,000 to 50,000 clones, with roughly nine tenths observed a single time. Material: CD4+ or CD8+ T cells sorted from blood, obtained in a trial of the OX40 agonist ivuxolimab. These receptors all stem from an adult with an advanced solid tumor such as melanoma, head and neck, liver or kidney cancer. CDR3s include the opening cysteine and the closing phenylalanine or tryptophan.

V	J	CDR3
TRBV6-1	TRBJ1-4	CASRGRMLWKLFF
TRBV19	TRBJ1-4	CASKSIGPEKLFF
TRBV6-5	TRBJ2-7	CASSYAGIQSTYEQYF
TRBV11-2	TRBJ2-1	CASSQTRGNYEQFF
TRBV7-3	TRBJ1-1	CASSFLWNTEAFF
TRBV2	TRBJ2-1	CASSTPSSGIKDEQFF
TRBV28	TRBJ2-7	CATMGGSISSYEQYF
TRBV4-1	TRBJ1-5	CASSPGQGNQPQHF
TRBV18	TRBJ1-1	CASSPPAQTEAFF
TRBV7-9	TRBJ1-4	CASSLAGVPGEKLFF
TRBV19	TRBJ1-1	CASSIGIQGTEAFF
TRBV10-3	TRBJ1-5	CAISEGIGMGNQPQHF
TRBV11-3	TRBJ2-3	CASSLQGTDTQYF
TRBV9	TRBJ1-5	CASSPDWFGQPQHF
TRBV19	TRBJ2-6	CASRDLGLGVAGANVLTF
TRBV19	TRBJ1-1	CASTVLWRPGQSKGDTEAFF
TRBV6-1	TRBJ1-1	CASSATGNTEAFF
TRBV7-8	TRBJ2-3	CASSPLADTQYF
TRBV2	TRBJ2-2	CASSSQGARGGELFF
TRBV27	TRBJ1-1	CASSLLGGAEAFF
TRBV2	TRBJ2-5	CAFSGDREETQYF
TRBV21-1	TRBJ2-6	CASSTTRGDYAGANVLTF
TRBV9	TRBJ1-4	CASSVEQGFEKLFF
TRBV9	TRBJ2-2	CASSVWVSGELFF
TRBV20-1	TRBJ2-7	CSAALSDEQYF
TRBV5-1	TRBJ2-2	CASSLDPQTGELFF
TRBV28	TRBJ2-5	CASRSALARDKETQYF
TRBV4-2	TRBJ2-1	CASSRDRDRGFNEQFF
TRBV5-4	TRBJ1-1	CASSFWSSSMNTEAFF
TRBV7-6	TRBJ1-1	CASSLQGAGNTEAFF
TRBV7-3	TRBJ2-3	CASSLYSRADTQYF
TRBV2	TRBJ2-5	CASSVGGGAGETQYF
TRBV18	TRBJ2-4	CASSLAGEMKNIQYF
TRBV19	TRBJ1-1	CASSLQGWNTEAFF
TRBV11-3	TRBJ1-3	CASSPGGPGSGNTIYF
TRBV4-3	TRBJ2-1	CASSQDLAGGPNTYNEQFF
TRBV9	TRBJ1-1	CASSVGTANTEAFF
TRBV4-3	TRBJ2-7	CASSRDRASYEQYF
TRBV28	TRBJ1-5	CASNLPGEGQPQHF
TRBV6-5	TRBJ2-1	CASKRGRGDEQFF
TRBV28	TRBJ2-3	CASSPWRGLLGTDTQYF
TRBV7-3	TRBJ2-3	CASSFTPGQGTDTQYF
TRBV5-1	TRBJ1-1	CASSFQDRGTEAFF
TRBV5-8	TRBJ1-1	CASSLGHGVPNTEAFF
TRBV27	TRBJ1-5	CASSLTGGVNQPQHF
TRBV5-1	TRBJ2-3	CASSLEIRDIITDTQYF
TRBV19	TRBJ1-1	CASSPLNTEAFF
TRBV5-5	TRBJ1-5	CASSLLGDQPQHF
TRBV6-1	TRBJ2-7	CASSDPWEQYF
TRBV20-1	TRBJ2-5	CSARDNESQYF
TRBV9	TRBJ2-3	CASSVTSDTDTQYF
TRBV11-2	TRBJ2-1	CASSRGTSYNEQFF
TRBV30	TRBJ1-2	CAWSVSGIYGYTF
TRBV19	TRBJ2-1	CASSIGPGTSSYNEQFF
TRBV30	TRBJ1-1	CAWSRGVLSEAFF
TRBV30	TRBJ1-2	CAWSEGGHYGYTF
TRBV19	TRBJ2-3	CASSRTATSTDTQYF
TRBV9	TRBJ1-3	CASSVGVGPSSGNTIYF